This T cell receptor beta chain was captured in a study of blood T cell repertoires in COVID-19. Across the study: Samples of COVID-19 (acute and convalescent) were obtained from the United States, Italy and Spain. From T cells, B-cell-depleted T cells, or PBMCs came the material, which was cDNA or gDNA.

Original handling: Estimation of nucleated cell counts relied on the amplification of reference gene primers. The method was immunoSEQ multiplex PCR; TCRdb's version includes in-frame clones alone and lacks a portion of them. V, J and clone size are taken as reported in that table, and D and trimming were inferred from the DNA itself. The sample shows 250,000 to 350,000 clones, approximately 90% of them seen only once. Germline loops: CDR1 SGHRS, CDR2 YFSETQ. The V segment lost 0 bases and the J segment 5 bases; nucleotides outside the gene matches: 8. This CDR3 comprises 16 residues. Sequenced: peripheral blood. The sequence was collected from a man younger than 30 with active or convalescent COVID-19. The gene calls are TRBV5-1 and TRBJ2-5; 9 bases line up with TRBD2. CDR3 sequence: CASSLVGGGAGETQYF. CDR3 sequence (DNA): TGCGCCAGCAGCTTGGTTGGCGGGGGGGCCGGGGAGACCCAGTACTTC.